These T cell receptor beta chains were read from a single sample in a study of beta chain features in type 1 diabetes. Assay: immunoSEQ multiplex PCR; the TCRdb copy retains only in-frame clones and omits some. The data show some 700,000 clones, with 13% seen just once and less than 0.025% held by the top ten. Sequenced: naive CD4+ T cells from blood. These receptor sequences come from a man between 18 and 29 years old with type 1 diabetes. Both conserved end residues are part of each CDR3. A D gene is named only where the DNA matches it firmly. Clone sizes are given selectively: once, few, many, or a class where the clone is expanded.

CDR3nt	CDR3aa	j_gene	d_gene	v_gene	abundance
TGTGCCAGCAGCGCGATAGGCTACAATGAGCAGTTCTTC	CASSAIGYNEQFF	TRBJ2-1	NA	TRBV5-4	NA
TGTGCCAGCAGCATGGGATTGCGAGAGACCCAGTACTTC	CASSMGLRETQYF	TRBJ2-5	NA	TRBV9	few
TGCGCCAGCCGGGACCGTGGGGACACTGAAGCTTTCTTT	CASRDRGDTEAFF	TRBJ1-1	NA	TRBV10-2	NA
TGTGCCAGCAGTGAAACCGCCCGACCAGGACTCTATGGCTACACCTTC	CASSETARPGLYGYTF	TRBJ1-2	NA	TRBV2	NA
TGTGCCAGCCGGACTAGCGGGGGGCACCCGGGCACCGGGGAGCTGTTTTTT	CASRTSGGHPGTGELFF	TRBJ2-2	TRBD2	TRBV2	few
TGTGCCAGCAGAATGGGACAGGGGGACACCGGGGAGCTGTTTTTT	CASRMGQGDTGELFF	TRBJ2-2	TRBD1	TRBV6-1	NA
TGTGCCTGGAGTTATAGGGACAGGGAGACTGAAGCTTTCTTT	CAWSYRDRETEAFF	TRBJ1-1	TRBD1	TRBV30	NA
TGTGCCATCAGTGAGTACGATGGGACAGGTGACCACGAGCAGTACTTC	CAISEYDGTGDHEQYF	TRBJ2-7	TRBD1	TRBV10-3	few
TGTGCCAGTAGTGCAGAGGGCTATGGCTACACCTTC	CASSAEGYGYTF	TRBJ1-2	NA	TRBV19	NA
TGCGCCAGCAGCCCCGGACAGGGATCAATGTTCGAGCAGTTCTTC	CASSPGQGSMFEQFF	TRBJ2-1	TRBD1	TRBV5-1	few
TGTGCCAGCAGCCTGTGGGGGTCCAATCAGCCCCAGCATTTT	CASSLWGSNQPQHF	TRBJ1-5	NA	TRBV7-2	few
TGTGCCATCAGCCTCTCAGGGGGTGAGCAGTTCTTC	CAISLSGGEQFF	TRBJ2-1	TRBD1	TRBV10-3	NA
TGTGCCAGCAGGAGACAGGGGGCGGGTTACAATGAGCAGTTCTTC	CASRRQGAGYNEQFF	TRBJ2-1	TRBD1	TRBV2	few
TGCGCCAGCAGCCAAGGGTCAGGGCGGAATCAGCCCCAGCATTTT	CASSQGSGRNQPQHF	TRBJ1-5	NA	TRBV4-1	NA
TGTGCCAGCAGATTGACAGGGGAGGGGGACGAGCAGTACTTC	CASRLTGEGDEQYF	TRBJ2-7	NA	TRBV6-6	NA
TGCAGCGTTGAACAGGGCTTATACACCGGGGAGCTGTTTTTT	CSVEQGLYTGELFF	TRBJ2-2	NA	TRBV29-1	few
TGCAGCGCCCAACGACAGGGGGGTGGCTACACCTTC	CSAQRQGGGYTF	TRBJ1-2	TRBD1	TRBV29-1	few
TGTGCCAGTAGTATAGGGCAGGGCACTGAAGCTTTCTTT	CASSIGQGTEAFF	TRBJ1-1	NA	TRBV19	NA
TGTGCCAGTAGTAGGAGGCCCGAGGAGCAGTACTTC	CASSRRPEEQYF	TRBJ2-7	NA	TRBV19	NA
TGTGCCAGCAGTTTATACAAGGTCCTGGGGGGCACAGATACGCAGTATTTT	CASSLYKVLGGTDTQYF	TRBJ2-3	NA	TRBV28	few